The T cell receptor (beta chain) described here comes from a study of shared clonotypes between healthy human individuals. Study findings and constraints: Four donors shared approximately 5% of their naive CD4 clonotypes.

As concerns this clone: Its specificity is not known.

This CDR3 contains 15 residues. Trimming removed 1 base from V and 0 bases from J, with 8 bases in between. Germline V gene data show CDR1 as SGHAT and CDR2 as FQNNGV. Sequencing used immunoSEQ multiplex PCR; TCRdb keeps in-frame clones, though not all of them. There are fewer than 1.6 million clones in the sample; 98% occur only once, and roughly 0.36% lies in the top ten. The TCR sequence derives from a man aged 25-40 years in good health. This chain joins TRBV11-2 and TRBJ2-3; D call uncertain. The sample was naive CD4+ T cells sorted from blood. Described subset: CD45RA+ positively selected. The DNA of the CDR3 is TGTGCCAGCAGCTTAGTTGCCACTAGCACAGATACGCAGTATTTT. Protein: CASSLVATSTDTQYF.